A single sample gave rise to the 30 T cell receptor beta chains below, sequenced in a study of T-cell reconstitution after alpha-beta-depleted transplantation in children. The TCRbeta library incorporated unique molecular identifiers. TCRdb fed the PCR reads into MiXCR, producing one record per CDR3 protein. The repertoire holds roughly 670,000 distinct CDR3 sequences, with roughly 13% as singletons. The material was PBMCs, obtained before TCRalphabeta/CD19-depleted stem cell transplant. These receptors were collected from a girl aged 2 to 10 with congenital amegakaryocytic thrombocytopenia, due to receive a stem cell transplant.

Ten or more counts support this clonotype. The J gene is TRBJ2-5, the V gene TRBV7-9; D is unresolved. The CDR3 has 13 residues. Germline CDR1 and CDR2: SEHNR and FQNEAQ (reference sequence). V lost 1 base and J 5 bases, leaving 8 bases between the germline ends. CDR3 DNA: TGTGCCAGCAGCTTAGTAGGAGTGGAGACCCAGTACTTC. Translated: CASSLVGVETQYF.

The genes are TRBV20-1 and TRBJ1-1; D is undetermined. V lost 3 bases to trimming and J lost 3 bases, with 11 bases between them. This CDR3 contains 13 residues. Germline CDR1 DFQATT, CDR2 SNEGSKA (reference sequence). This CDR3 is CSASFQPYTEAFF. The CDR3 DNA reads TGCAGTGCTAGCTTTCAGCCGTACACTGAAGCTTTCTTT.

This clonotype turned up a few times. V gene TRBV12-3 or TRBV12-4 combines with J gene TRBJ2-5, with D perhaps TRBD2 (5 bases). The CDR3 runs 15 residues. V was shortened by 6 bases and J by 5 bases, with 19 bases between the two germline ends. CDR3 nucleotide sequence: TGTGCCAGCAGACGTGATGTCAGCCCGGGGGAGACCCAGTACTTC. This sequence encodes CASRRDVSPGETQYF.

This clonotype was seen more than once but under ten times. This rearrangement joins TRBV4-1 to TRBJ2-7; D uncertain. Trimming removed 1 base from V and 2 bases from J, with 9 bases in between. There are 14 residues in the CDR3. CDR1 and CDR2 from the germline V gene are MGHRA and YSYEKL. For the CDR3, the DNA is TGCGCCAGCAGCCAAGCGAGCCCTCCCTACGAGCAGTACTTC. It is translated as CASSQASPPYEQYF.

At least ten counts were recorded for this clonotype. The V call is TRBV20-1, the J call TRBJ2-3, with 7 positions matching TRBD1. This CDR3 has 13 residues. V dropped 2 bases and J dropped 4; count of bases not matched to a gene: 3. Per germline, CDR1 DFQATT and CDR2 SNEGSKA (reference sequence). CDR3 nucleotide sequence: TGCAGTGCTAGAAGGGGGCCACCAGATACGCAGTATTTT. Translated: CSARRGPPDTQYF.

This clonotype came up many times. CDR3 coding DNA: TGTGCCAGCAGCTACACGCCCAATTATGGCTACACCTTC. Protein sequence: CASSYTPNYGYTF. The chain uses TRBV6-5 and TRBJ1-2; D uncertain. The V end lost 6 bases, the J end lost 5 bases, and 13 bases lay between the germline ends. CDR3 length: 13 residues. Germline V gene sequence: CDR1 MNHEY, CDR2 SVGAGI.

This clonotype was observed many times. The chain links TRBV10-3 to TRBJ2-1; 14 bases align to TRBD2. Germline values: CDR1 ENHRY, CDR2 SYGVKD. Trimming cost V 8 bases and J 7 bases; bases outside gene matches: 19. The CDR3 is made up of 19 amino acids. CDR3 nucleotide sequence: TGTGCCATCCTCCGGGAAGACCGGACTAGCGGGAGGATGGTGAATGAGCAGTTCTTC. This translates into CAILREDRTSGRMVNEQFF.

Concerning this clonotype: This clone may be a read error of a much larger clone one base away. This chain joins TRBV20-1 and TRBJ2-1; 9 nucleotides match TRBD2. The CDR3 runs to 16 residues. Per germline, CDR1 DFQATT and CDR2 SNEGSKA (reference sequence). The CDR3 loop is CSARGIRAGGLNEQLF. The CDR3 nucleotides read TGCAGTGCTAGAGGAATCCGAGCGGGAGGCCTAAATGAGCAGCTCTTC.

This clonotype was seen only a few times. The V and J genes are TRBV20-1 and TRBJ2-3; 8 positions match TRBD2. This CDR3 has 13 amino acids. The germline V gene encodes CDR1 DFQATT and CDR2 SNEGSKA (reference sequence). The trim removed 6 bases at V and 9 bases at J, leaving 11 bases unmatched. The CDR3 protein is CSAPRREVGTQYF. DNA for the CDR3: TGCAGTGCCCCGCGGCGGGAGGTCGGCACGCAGTATTTT.

This chain connects TRBV20-1 to TRBJ2-3; TRBD1 or TRBD2 may be the D gene (6 bases each). Germline CDR1 reads DFQATT; CDR2 reads SNEGSKA (reference sequence). The CDR3 runs 18 residues. V dropped 5 bases and J dropped 3 bases, with 27 bases sitting between them. In nucleotides, the CDR3 is TGCAGTGCTCTAAAGGGGGGAAGGTGGGGAATTTGGACAGATACGCAGTATTTT. Protein sequence: CSALKGGRWGIWTDTQYF.

This clonotype has at least ten counts. The CDR3 here is CASSPHMADTQYF. The CDR3 coding sequence is TGTGCCAGCAGCCCTCACATGGCAGATACGCAGTATTTT. The genes are TRBV5-6 and TRBJ2-3, with no clear D. Trimming stripped 4 bases from V and 4 bases from J, with 10 bases between. This CDR3 region has 13 residues. The V gene's germline CDR1 is SGHDT and CDR2 YYEEEE.

The V call is TRBV28, the J call TRBJ2-3; TRBD1 aligns across 7 bases. Germline trimming cut 6 bases from V and 2 bases from J; bases unmatched to any gene: 8. The CDR3 spans 15 residues. Germline V gene lookup returns CDR1 MDHEN and CDR2 SYDVKM. CDR3 DNA sequence: TGTGCCAGCAGAGTCGGGACAGCCTCCACAGATACGCAGTATTTT. Protein sequence: CASRVGTASTDTQYF.

V gene TRBV7-6 combines with J gene TRBJ2-1; 7 bases match TRBD2. The ends lost 0 bases at V and 5 bases at J; junction bases unmatched: 13. The CDR3 covers 18 residues. The germline CDR1 and CDR2 sequences are SGHVS and FNYEAQ. Written as DNA, the CDR3 is TGTGCCAGCAGCTTAGCGCCTGGACTAGTCGCACCGAACAATGAGCAGTTCTTC. Encoded protein: CASSLAPGLVAPNNEQFF.

The chain links TRBV5-1 to TRBJ2-7, with TRBD2 identical over 11 bases. The V segment lost 2 bases and the J segment 3 bases; nucleotides outside the gene matches: 7. The CDR3 length is 16 residues. CDR1 SGHRS and CDR2 YFSETQ come from the germline V gene. CDR3 region: CASSFSPGTSGYEQYF. The CDR3 DNA is TGCGCCAGCAGCTTTTCCCCCGGGACTAGCGGCTACGAGCAGTACTTC.

This clonotype was seen a handful of times. V usage is TRBV10-3 and J usage is TRBJ2-1, with 12 bases identical to TRBD2. Germline CDR1 ENHRY, CDR2 SYGVKD. The V segment lost 4 bases and the J segment 0 bases; nucleotides outside the gene matches: 1. This CDR3 has 16 residues. The CDR3: CAISVTSGSSYNEQFF. CDR3 sequence (DNA): TGTGCCATCAGTGTGACTAGCGGGAGCTCCTACAATGAGCAGTTCTTC.

This clonotype was recorded a few times. CDR3 bases: TGCGCCAGCACCCGCGGGGAGGCTCAAGAGACCCAGTACTTC. It specifies CASTRGEAQETQYF. J is TRBJ2-5 and V is TRBV5-1; D is possibly TRBD2 (6 bases). Germline assignment: CDR1 SGHRS and CDR2 YFSETQ. The V and J ends lost 6 bases and 2 bases respectively, with 14 bases between them. The CDR3 has 14 residues.

There are a few counts of this clonotype. The chain couples TRBV5-1 to TRBJ1-3; 7 bases align to TRBD1. The CDR3 spans 16 residues. Germline loops: CDR1 SGHRS, CDR2 YFSETQ. The V segment lost 0 bases and the J segment 2 bases; nucleotides outside the gene matches: 5. CDR3 sequence reads: CASSLVGQIAGNTIYF. The CDR3 nucleotides are TGCGCCAGCAGCTTGGTGGGACAGATAGCTGGAAACACCATATATTTT.

In regard to this clonotype: This may stem from a read error, because a much larger clone lies one nucleotide away. The chain combines TRBV6-5 with TRBJ2-6; TRBD1 or TRBD2 may be the D gene (6 bases each). CDR3 length: 19 residues. The germline CDR1 and CDR2 sequences are MNHEY and SVGAGI. The CDR3 spells CASSYRPELGSEGVNVLTF. The CDR3 DNA sequence: TGTGCCAGCAGTTACCGCCCCGAGTTGGGCTCGGAGGGGGTCAACGTCCTGACTTTC.

This clonotype was counted many times. The V gene is TRBV7-3, the J gene TRBJ2-2, with a possible D match to TRBD1 (5 bases). CDR1 is SGHTA and CDR2 is FQGTGA in the germline V gene. V lost 5 bases and J lost 5, with 18 bases in between. The CDR3 length is 16 residues. The CDR3 DNA is TGTGCCAGCAGCAGCGACAGTAGGATGGGTACCGGGGAGCTGTTTTTT. It translates to CASSSDSRMGTGELFF.

This clonotype was detected many times. This sequence joins TRBV30 and TRBJ2-1; no reliable D call. With 5 bases removed from V and 0 bases from J, the gap between germline ends came to 8 bases. The CDR3 has 13 amino acids. From germline, CDR1 is GTSNPN and CDR2 SVGIG (reference sequence). The CDR3: CAWGLSSYNEQFF. CDR3 in DNA: TGTGCCTGGGGGCTCAGCTCCTACAATGAGCAGTTCTTC.

This clonotype has only a few counts. The rearrangement links TRBV10-3 to TRBJ1-1; D is perhaps TRBD1 (6 bases). CDR1 is ENHRY and CDR2 is SYGVKD in the germline V gene. The CDR3 loop spans 13 amino acids. V was trimmed by 9 bases and J by 7 bases, leaving 18 bases between them. CDR3 DNA sequence: TGTGCCATTAGTCCAGGGGAAGGTGATGAAGCTTTCTTT. Translated, it gives CAISPGEGDEAFF.

This clonotype was counted a few times. This chain connects TRBV7-9 to TRBJ2-7; 7 bases agree with TRBD1. With 5 bases clipped from V and 7 bases from J, the junction kept 11 bases outside the gene matches. The CDR3 runs 14 residues. The V gene's germline CDR1 is SEHNR and CDR2 FQNEAQ (reference sequence). The CDR3 is CASSPHLQGWEQYF. As DNA, the CDR3 is TGTGCCAGCAGCCCCCATCTACAGGGGTGGGAGCAGTACTTC.

This clonotype was detected ten times or more. The chain joins TRBV5-1 to TRBJ2-7; a weak D match, TRBD2 (5 bases). The germline CDR1 and CDR2 sequences are SGHRS and YFSETQ. The CDR3 consists of 16 residues. Trimming left V 0 bases short and J 3 bases short, with 16 bases between. The CDR3 protein is CASSLGRGQWFYEQYF. CDR3 in DNA: TGCGCCAGCAGCTTGGGTCGGGGTCAATGGTTCTACGAGCAGTACTTC.

The sample holds a few counts of this clonotype. This rearrangement joins TRBV12-3 or TRBV12-4 to TRBJ1-5; D remains ambiguous. This CDR3 comprises 11 residues. Trimming shortened V by 7 bases and J by 9 bases, and 10 bases separated the two germline ends. CDR3 coding DNA: TGTGCCAGCAATATAGATGGGCCCCAGCATTTT. Translated: CASNIDGPQHF.

This clonotype was seen more than once but under ten times. The CDR3 region has the DNA TGCGCCAGCAGCTTAGGACTTCACGGGGCTGGTTCCTACGAGCAGTACTTC. Its translation is CASSLGLHGAGSYEQYF. V and J are TRBV5-1 and TRBJ2-7; D tentatively fits TRBD1 or TRBD2 (5 bases each). The CDR3 is made up of 17 amino acids. Deletions cut 2 bases from V and 1 base from J, with 19 bases between. Germline V CDR1 and CDR2: SGHRS, YFSETQ.

This clonotype showed up just a few times. CDR3 sequence: CAISGTGGPLQVDEQFF. The CDR3 bases are TGTGCCATCAGTGGAACAGGGGGCCCTCTGCAGGTGGATGAGCAGTTCTTC. The chain has TRBV10-3 and TRBJ2-1, with 9 nucleotides matching TRBD1. V lost 4 bases and J lost 8; bases outside the gene matches: 15. This CDR3 contains 17 residues. Germline assignment: CDR1 ENHRY and CDR2 SYGVKD.

This clonotype was detected ten times or more. The chain employs TRBV10-1 and TRBJ2-3; D is undetermined. The CDR3 is made up of 14 amino acids. Trimming cost V 4 bases and J 0 bases, with 8 bases left between them. Looked up from germline, CDR1 is WNHNN and CDR2 is SYGVQD (reference sequence). The CDR3, as DNA: TGCGCCAGCAGTGGGGGAAGGAGCACAGATACGCAGTATTTT. Its translation: CASSGGRSTDTQYF.

CDR3 loop: CASRGGTSPYNEQFF. The DNA for the CDR3 is TGTGCCAGCAGAGGCGGGACTAGCCCCTACAATGAGCAGTTCTTC. The chain employs TRBV12-3 or TRBV12-4 and TRBJ2-1, with 9 bases that match TRBD2. The CDR3 loop spans 15 amino acids. V lost 6 bases and J lost 2; bases outside the gene matches: 5.

This clonotype was detected many times. The gene calls are TRBV20-1 and TRBJ2-1, with D tentatively TRBD2 (6 bases). In germline, CDR1 is DFQATT, CDR2 SNEGSKA (reference sequence). Trimming pared 6 bases from V and 0 bases from J, leaving 15 bases between. The CDR3 contains 15 residues. This CDR3 reads CSAANVAASYNEQFF. CDR3 DNA sequence: TGCAGTGCAGCGAACGTAGCGGCCTCCTACAATGAGCAGTTCTTC.

In its sample, this clonotype was seen a few times. The chain couples TRBV6-5 to TRBJ2-7; D tentatively fits TRBD1 or TRBD2 (6 bases each). This CDR3 has 18 amino acids. Per germline, CDR1 MNHEY and CDR2 SVGAGI. Trimming cost V 4 bases and J 1 base, with 23 bases left between them. This CDR3 is CASSLGTRGQGRSYEQYF. CDR3 DNA: TGTGCCAGCAGTTTGGGGACTCGGGGGCAGGGCAGATCCTACGAGCAGTACTTC.